This TCR beta chain emerged from a study of T cells after yellow fever vaccination. Study details: Researchers used SMART-Seq v4 Ultra Low Input to prepare fractions that had low cell numbers.

A 5'RACE template-switching step, the method used to make TCR cDNA, added a universal primer site and UMIs. MiXCR was run by TCRdb on the 5' RACE reads, yielding one entry per CDR3 protein. The sample has roughly 74,000 distinct CDR3 sequences; more than 5.5% are singletons. This clonotype was seen only a few times. Its antigen remains unidentified. Study observations and caveats: Abundant clonotypes from the bulk population could have been carried over as contaminants into FACS-sorted repertoires. Detected again after the booster were most primary-vaccination clones, at 95% to 98% CD4 and about 90% CD8.

This CDR3 spans 16 amino acids. The V and J ends lost 1 base and 9 bases respectively, with 21 bases between them. Germline CDR1 reads SGHVS; CDR2 reads FQNEAQ. The chain recombines TRBV7-8 with TRBJ2-5; D uncertain. This specimen was CD8+ T cells sorted from PBMCs, taken more than 4 days after the first yellow fever vaccination. This sequence originates from a man younger than 35 who received the YFV17D yellow fever vaccine. The CDR3 loop is CASSLVRDPSTLPQYF. The DNA for the CDR3 is TGTGCCAGCAGCTTAGTCCGAGACCCCTCTACGTTACCCCAGTACTTC. The full variable domain, rest sourced from reference TRBV7-8 and TRBJ2-5, is GAGVSQSPRYKVAKRGQDVALRCDPISGHVSLFWYQQALGQGPEFLTYFQNEAQLDKSGLPSDRFFAERPEGSVSTLKIQRTQQEDSAVYLCASSLVRDPSTLPQYFGPGTRLLVL.